This T cell receptor beta chain was sequenced for a study of T-cell reconstitution after alpha-beta-depleted transplantation in children. With regard to this clonotype: The antigen remains undetermined.

Germline lookup yields CDR1 SEHNR and CDR2 FQNEAQ (reference sequence). The length of the CDR3 is 13 residues. Trimming shortened V by 5 bases and J by 5 bases, and 13 bases separated the two germline ends. A TCRbeta library incorporating unique molecular identifiers was prepared. TCRdb re-called the PCR reads with MiXCR, one entry per CDR3 protein. This repertoire shows about 980,000 distinct CDR3 sequences, about 26% found once; its top ten account for 28%. Study-level findings and limits: Roughly two months post-transplant, alpha-beta T cells reportedly originated from several hundred graft clones that had expanded.

This clonotype was sampled from a boy younger than two who had a stem cell transplant for SCID, so the T cells may come from the graft donor. Sequences were derived from PBMCs, mostly from graft donor cells, sampled 360 days after TCRalphabeta/CD19-depleted stem cell transplant. The V gene is TRBV7-9, the J gene TRBJ2-7, with unresolved D. The CDR3 region has the DNA TGTGCCAGCAGCCTCCGCCTTCGGGACGAGCAGTACTTC. Translation: CASSLRLRDEQYF.